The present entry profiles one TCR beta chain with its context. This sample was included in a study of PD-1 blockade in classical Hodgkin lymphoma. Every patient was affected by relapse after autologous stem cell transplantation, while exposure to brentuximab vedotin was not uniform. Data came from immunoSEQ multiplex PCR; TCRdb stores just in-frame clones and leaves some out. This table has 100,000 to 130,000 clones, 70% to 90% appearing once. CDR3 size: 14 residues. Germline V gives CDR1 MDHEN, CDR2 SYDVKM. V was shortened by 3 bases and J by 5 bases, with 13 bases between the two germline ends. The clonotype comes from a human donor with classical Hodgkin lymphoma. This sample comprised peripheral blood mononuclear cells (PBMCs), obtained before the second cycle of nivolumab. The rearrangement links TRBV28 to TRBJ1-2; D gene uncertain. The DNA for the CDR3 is TGTGCCAGCAGTTTGCGTTGGAACGTTTATGGCTACACCTTC. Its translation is CASSLRWNVYGYTF.